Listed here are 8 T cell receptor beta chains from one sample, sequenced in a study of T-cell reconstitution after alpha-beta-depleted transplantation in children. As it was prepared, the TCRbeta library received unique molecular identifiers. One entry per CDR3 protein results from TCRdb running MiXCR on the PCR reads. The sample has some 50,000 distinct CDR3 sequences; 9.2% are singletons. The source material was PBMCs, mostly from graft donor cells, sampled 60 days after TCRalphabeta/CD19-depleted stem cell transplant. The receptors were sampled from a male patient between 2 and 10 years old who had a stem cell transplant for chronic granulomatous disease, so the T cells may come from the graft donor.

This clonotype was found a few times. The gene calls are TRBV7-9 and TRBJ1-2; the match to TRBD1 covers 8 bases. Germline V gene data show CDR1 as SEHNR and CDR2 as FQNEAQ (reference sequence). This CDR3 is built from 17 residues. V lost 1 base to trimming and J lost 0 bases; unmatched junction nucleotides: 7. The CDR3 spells CASSLGQGISSNYGYTF. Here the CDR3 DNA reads TGTGCCAGCAGCTTAGGACAGGGGATTTCGTCTAACTATGGCTACACCTTC.

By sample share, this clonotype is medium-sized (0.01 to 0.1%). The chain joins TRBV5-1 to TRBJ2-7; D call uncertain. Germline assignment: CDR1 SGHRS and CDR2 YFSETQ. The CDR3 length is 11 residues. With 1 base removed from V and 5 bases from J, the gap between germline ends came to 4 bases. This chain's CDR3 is CASSLSDEQYF. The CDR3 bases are TGCGCCAGCAGCTTGAGCGACGAGCAGTACTTC.

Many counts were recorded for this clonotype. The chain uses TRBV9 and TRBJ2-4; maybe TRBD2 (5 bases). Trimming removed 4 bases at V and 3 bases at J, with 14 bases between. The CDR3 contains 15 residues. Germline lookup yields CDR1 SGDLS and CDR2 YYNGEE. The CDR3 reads CASSSRVEGKNIQYF. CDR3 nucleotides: TGTGCCAGCAGCAGCCGTGTTGAGGGCAAAAACATTCAGTACTTC.

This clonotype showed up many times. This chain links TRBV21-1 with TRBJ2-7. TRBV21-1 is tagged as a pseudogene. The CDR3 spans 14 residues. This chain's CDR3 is CASSISDYPYEQYF. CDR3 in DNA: TGTGCCAGCAGCATATCGGATTACCCCTACGAGCAGTACTTC.

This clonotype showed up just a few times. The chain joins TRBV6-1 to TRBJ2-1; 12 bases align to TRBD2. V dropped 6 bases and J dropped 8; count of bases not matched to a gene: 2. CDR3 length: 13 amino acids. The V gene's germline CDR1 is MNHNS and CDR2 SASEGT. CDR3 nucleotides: TGTGCCAGCAGACTAGCGGGAGGAGATGAGCAGTTCTTC. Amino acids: CASRLAGGDEQFF.

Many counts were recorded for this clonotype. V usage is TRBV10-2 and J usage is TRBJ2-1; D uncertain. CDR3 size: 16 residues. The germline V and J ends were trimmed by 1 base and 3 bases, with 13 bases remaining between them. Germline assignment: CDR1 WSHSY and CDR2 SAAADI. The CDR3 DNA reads TGCGCCAGCAGTGAGTTAACTGGAACCAACTACAATGAGCAGTTCTTC. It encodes CASSELTGTNYNEQFF.

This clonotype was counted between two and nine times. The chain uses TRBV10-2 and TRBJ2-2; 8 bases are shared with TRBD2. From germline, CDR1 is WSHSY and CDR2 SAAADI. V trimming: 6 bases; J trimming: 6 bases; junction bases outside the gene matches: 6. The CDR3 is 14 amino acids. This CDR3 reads CASRAGLGPGELFF. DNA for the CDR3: TGCGCCAGCAGAGCGGGACTAGGGCCCGGGGAGCTGTTTTTT.

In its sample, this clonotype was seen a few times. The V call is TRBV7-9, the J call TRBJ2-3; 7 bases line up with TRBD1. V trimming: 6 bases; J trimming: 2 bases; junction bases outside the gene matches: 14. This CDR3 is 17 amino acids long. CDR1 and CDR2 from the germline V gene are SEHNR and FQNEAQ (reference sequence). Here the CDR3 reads CASRTQDRAPLTDTQYF. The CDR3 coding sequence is TGTGCCAGCAGAACACAAGACAGGGCTCCTCTCACAGATACGCAGTATTTT.